These T cell receptor beta chains were read from a single sample in a study of blood T cell repertoires in COVID-19. TCRdb's copy holds only in-frame clones and misses some; the assay was immunoSEQ multiplex PCR. The sample has a few hundred thousand clones, about nine tenths seen once. Sequencing was carried out using peripheral blood. These receptors came from a man younger than 30 with active or convalescent COVID-19. CDR3s include the opening cysteine and the closing phenylalanine or tryptophan. A D gene is named only where the DNA matches it firmly. Only part of the rows carry a size: once, few, many, or a class if the clone is expanded.

D gene | clone size | J gene | V gene | CDR3 DNA | CDR3 protein
. | . | TRBJ1-2 | TRBV5-1 | TGCGCCAGCAGCAGAACCGGGACAACCCCATTGGGAGGCTACACCTTC | CASSRTGTTPLGGYTF
TRBD2 | few | TRBJ2-3 | TRBV29-1 | TGCAGCGCCGGGACTAGCGGGAGTACAGATACGCAGTATTTT | CSAGTSGSTDTQYF
. | . | TRBJ1-1 | TRBV5-4 | TGTGCCAGCAGCCCCAACAGGGCCAACACTGAAGCTTTCTTT | CASSPNRANTEAFF
. | . | TRBJ2-2 | TRBV6-4 | TGTGCCAGCAGTGACTCTGGGGGCATACTGTTTTTT | CASSDSGGILFF
. | . | TRBJ2-5 | TRBV7-2 | TGTGCCAGCAGCCCCATGTACGGGACTGAGACCCAGTACTTC | CASSPMYGTETQYF
. | . | TRBJ1-1 | TRBV28 | TGTGCCAGCAGTTTGGGACATTCGAACACTGAAGCTTTCTTT | CASSLGHSNTEAFF
. | . | TRBJ1-3 | TRBV7-7 | TGTGCCAGCAGTCCAGGGGTCGATGGAAACACCATATATTTT | CASSPGVDGNTIYF
. | . | TRBJ1-1 | TRBV3-1/TRBV3-2 | TGTGCCAGCAGCCAAGCTTGGGGAGGGAACACTGAAGCTTTCTTT | CASSQAWGGNTEAFF
TRBD2 | once | TRBJ2-5 | TRBV7-2 | TGTGCCAGCAGCTTACCGACTAGCGGGGGAATCAACCAAGAGACCCAGTACTTC | CASSLPTSGGINQETQYF
. | . | TRBJ2-2 | TRBV7-2 | TGTGCCAGCAGCTTAGGAGCGAACACCGGGGAGCTGTTTTTT | CASSLGANTGELFF
. | . | TRBJ2-1 | TRBV7-9 | TGTGCCAGCAGCTCCTGGACAGTGGCGGGTGAGCAGTTCTTC | CASSSWTVAGEQFF
. | . | TRBJ1-2 | TRBV28 | TGTGCCAGCAGCACCACAGGGTTGGGCTACACCTTC | CASSTTGLGYTF
. | . | TRBJ2-7 | TRBV13 | TGTGCCAGCAGCTTAGGCGTAACACCCTACGAGCAGTACTTC | CASSLGVTPYEQYF
. | . | TRBJ2-3 | TRBV4-3 | TGCGCCAGCAGTTTCAGGGGCACAGATACGCAGTATTTT | CASSFRGTDTQYF
. | . | TRBJ1-1 | TRBV6-5 | TGTGCCAGCACCCAGGGCCCGAAAGCTTTCTTT | CASTQGPKAFF
. | . | TRBJ2-2 | TRBV5-4 | TGTGCCAGCAGCACCAGGGGGGCCGGGGAGCTGTTTTTT | CASSTRGAGELFF
TRBD2 | . | TRBJ2-5 | TRBV2 | TGTGCCAGCAGTGAAGCCGAGCTACTAGCGAGGGTAGCGACCCAGTACTTC | CASSEAELLARVATQYF
. | . | TRBJ1-6 | TRBV14 | TGTGCCAGCAGCCCACTACTCGGACGGGGAAATTCACCCCTCCACTTT | CASSPLLGRGNSPLHF
. | . | TRBJ2-1 | TRBV9 | TGTGCCAGCAGCCCCCAATCGCGGAAGGACAATGAGCAGTTCTTC | CASSPQSRKDNEQFF
TRBD2 | . | TRBJ2-1 | TRBV13 | TGTGCCAGCAGCACCCCGGGACTAGACAATGAGCAGTTCTTC | CASSTPGLDNEQFF
TRBD1 | . | TRBJ2-1 | TRBV6-5 | TGTGCCAGCAGGGCCGGGACAGGGGGCTCCAATGAGCAGTTCTTC | CASRAGTGGSNEQFF
. | . | TRBJ1-1 | TRBV20-1 | TGCAGTGCTAGTAGGGACACCACGAACACTGAAGCTTTCTTT | CSASRDTTNTEAFF
. | . | TRBJ1-6 | TRBV5-6 | TGTGCCAGCAGCTTAAGGCGGGGGCGCGGCGGTTCACCCCTCCACTTT | CASSLRRGRGGSPLHF
TRBD2 | . | TRBJ2-5 | TRBV2 | TGTGCCAGCAGTCGGACTAGCGGGAGTGAGACCCAGTACTTC | CASSRTSGSETQYF
TRBD1 | . | TRBJ1-2 | TRBV27 | TGTGCCAGCAGTACCTGGACAGGGGGCAACTATGGCTACACCTTC | CASSTWTGGNYGYTF
. | . | TRBJ2-5 | TRBV24-1 | TGTGCCACCAGTGACCCAGGACTTACAGAGACCCAGTACTTC | CATSDPGLTETQYF
. | . | TRBJ2-7 | TRBV4-2 | TGTGCCAGCAGCCAAGGGAGGAACGAGCAGTACTTC | CASSQGRNEQYF
. | . | TRBJ1-5 | TRBV7-9 | TGTGCCAGCAGCTTGGGTCACAGTACCAATCAGCCCCAGCATTTT | CASSLGHSTNQPQHF
TRBD1 | . | TRBJ1-2 | TRBV3-1/TRBV3-2 | TGTGCCAGCAGTGGGACAGGGACCGGCTACACCTTC | CASSGTGTGYTF
. | . | TRBJ2-2 | TRBV27 | TGTGCCAGCAGTTTCGGGTACACCGGGGAGCTGTTTTTT | CASSFGYTGELFF
TRBD1 | . | TRBJ2-1 | TRBV9 | TGTGCCAGCAGCGCGGGACAGAGCTCCTACAATGAGCAGTTCTTC | CASSAGQSSYNEQFF
. | . | TRBJ2-1 | TRBV5-1 | TGCGCCAGCAGTTTAGTGAGCAATGAGCAGTTCTTC | CASSLVSNEQFF
. | . | TRBJ1-1 | TRBV11-3 | TGTGCCAGCAGCAGCCGAGTGAACACTGAAGCTTTCTTT | CASSSRVNTEAFF
TRBD1 | . | TRBJ1-1 | TRBV10-3 | TGTGCCATCAGTGAGGATAGGGACAGAGCCGAAGCTTTCTTT | CAISEDRDRAEAFF
TRBD2 | . | TRBJ2-1 | TRBV2 | TGTGCCAGCAGTGAAGGGCTTAGCGGGAGGGCCTATGAGCAGTTCTTC | CASSEGLSGRAYEQFF
TRBD2 | . | TRBJ2-3 | TRBV11-3 | TGTGCCAGCAGTTCGCGGGGGGCTGATACGCAGTATTTT | CASSSRGADTQYF
. | . | TRBJ1-3 | TRBV7-8 | TGTGCCAGCAGCCCAGACGGGGGGCTCGGAAACACCATATATTTT | CASSPDGGLGNTIYF
. | . | TRBJ2-1 | TRBV7-8 | TGTGCCAGCAGCCGAAGCGAGGGCTCCTACAATGAGCAGTTCTTC | CASSRSEGSYNEQFF
. | . | TRBJ1-6 | TRBV2 | TGTGCCAGCAGGCGCGAAAGGGCGGGACGGCTAAATTCACCCCTCCACTTT | CASRRERAGRLNSPLHF
. | . | TRBJ2-1 | TRBV12-3/TRBV12-4 | TGTGCCAGCAGCTTCGGTAATGAGCAGTTCTTC | CASSFGNEQFF
TRBD1 | . | TRBJ1-1 | TRBV5-1 | TGCGCCAGCACCGGGACAGAGAACACTGAAGCTTTCTTT | CASTGTENTEAFF
TRBD1 | . | TRBJ1-4 | TRBV7-8 | TGTGCCAGCAGCCCGGACAGGATCCACATAACTAATGAAAAACTGTTTTTT | CASSPDRIHITNEKLFF
TRBD1 | . | TRBJ2-7 | TRBV2 | TGTGCCAGCAGTGAAACAGGGGGGCCCTACGAGCAGTACTTC | CASSETGGPYEQYF
. | . | TRBJ2-1 | TRBV5-1 | TGCGCCAGCAGCTTGGCCCTAGCGTATGAGCAGTTCTTC | CASSLALAYEQFF
TRBD2 | . | TRBJ2-7 | TRBV11-2 | TGTGCCAGCAGCTTAAGGTTAGCGGGGGTATTTGAGCAGTACTTC | CASSLRLAGVFEQYF
TRBD2 | . | TRBJ2-1 | TRBV24-1 | TGTGCCACCAGTGATGGTCATCTAGCGGGGGGGATGGGTGAGCAGTTCTTC | CATSDGHLAGGMGEQFF
TRBD1 | . | TRBJ1-5 | TRBV28 | TGTGCCAGCAGTTTTGTACAGGGGGTCACTCAGCCCCAGCATTTT | CASSFVQGVTQPQHF
TRBD1 | once | TRBJ1-2 | TRBV5-5 | TGTGCCAGCACCGTTGGACCAGGGACAGGGCCCTATGGCTACACCTTC | CASTVGPGTGPYGYTF
TRBD1 | . | TRBJ2-7 | TRBV5-4 | TGTGCCAGCAGCTTGGGGGGGGACAGGGCCTCCTACGAGCAGTACTTC | CASSLGGDRASYEQYF
. | . | TRBJ1-6 | TRBV7-8 | TGTGCCAGCAGCTTTACGGAGGGTACGGGTCCCCTCCACTTT | CASSFTEGTGPLHF
. | . | TRBJ2-6 | TRBV19 | TGTGCCAGCGGGGGGCCTGGGGCCAACGTCCTGACTTTC | CASGGPGANVLTF
. | . | TRBJ2-2 | TRBV29-1 | TGCAGCGTTGACAGAGGGAACACCGGGGAGCTGTTTTTT | CSVDRGNTGELFF
. | once | TRBJ2-2 | TRBV12-2 | TGTGCAAGTCGCTTAAGGGGACTAGCGGGAGGGACCGGGGAGCTGTTTTTT | CASRLRGLAGGTGELFF
. | . | TRBJ2-7 | TRBV4-1 | TGCGCCAGCAGCCAAGCGGCGGTCGCTAGAGTCGAGCAGTACTTC | CASSQAAVARVEQYF
. | . | TRBJ1-6 | TRBV2 | TGTGCCAGCAGAACGGGTTCAAGTTCACCCCTCCACTTT | CASRTGSSSPLHF
. | . | TRBJ2-5 | TRBV5-1 | TGCGCCAGCAGCTTGGCGTTTCGCTATCCCCAAGAGACCCAGTACTTC | CASSLAFRYPQETQYF
. | . | TRBJ1-1 | TRBV7-9 | TGTGCCAGCAGCCCACGGACTCTAAACACTGAAGCTTTCTTT | CASSPRTLNTEAFF